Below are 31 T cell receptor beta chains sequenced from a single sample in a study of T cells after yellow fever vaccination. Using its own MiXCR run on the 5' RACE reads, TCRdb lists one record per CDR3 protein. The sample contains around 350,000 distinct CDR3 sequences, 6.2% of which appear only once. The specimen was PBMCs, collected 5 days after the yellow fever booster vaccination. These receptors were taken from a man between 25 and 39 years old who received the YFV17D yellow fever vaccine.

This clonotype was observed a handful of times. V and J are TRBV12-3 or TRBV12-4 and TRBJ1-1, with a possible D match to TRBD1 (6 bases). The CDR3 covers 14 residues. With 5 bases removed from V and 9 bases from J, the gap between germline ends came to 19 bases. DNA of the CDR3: TGTGCCAGCAGTAGAAACTCAAATGGACAGAAAGCTTTCTTT. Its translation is CASSRNSNGQKAFF.

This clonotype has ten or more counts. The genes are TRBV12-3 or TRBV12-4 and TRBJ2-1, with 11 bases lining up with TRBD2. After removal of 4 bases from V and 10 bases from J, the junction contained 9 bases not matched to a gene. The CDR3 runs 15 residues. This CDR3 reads CASSSTSGILGEQFF. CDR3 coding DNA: TGTGCCAGCAGTTCGACTAGCGGGATATTAGGGGAGCAGTTCTTC.

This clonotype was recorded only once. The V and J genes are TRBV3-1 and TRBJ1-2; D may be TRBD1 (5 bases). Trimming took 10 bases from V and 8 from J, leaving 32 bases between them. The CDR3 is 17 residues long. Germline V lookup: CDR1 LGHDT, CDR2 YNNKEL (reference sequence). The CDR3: CATSQEIPGPTFRGYTF. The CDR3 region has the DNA TGTGCCACCTCCCAGGAAATCCCGGGACCCACTTTTCGAGGCTACACCTTC.

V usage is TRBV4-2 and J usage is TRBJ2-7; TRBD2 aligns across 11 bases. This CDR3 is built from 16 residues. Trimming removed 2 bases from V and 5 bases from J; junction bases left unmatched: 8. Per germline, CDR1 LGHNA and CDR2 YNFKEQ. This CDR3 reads CASSQLILAGGNEQYF. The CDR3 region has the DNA TGTGCCAGCAGCCAACTTATTTTAGCGGGAGGGAACGAGCAGTACTTC.

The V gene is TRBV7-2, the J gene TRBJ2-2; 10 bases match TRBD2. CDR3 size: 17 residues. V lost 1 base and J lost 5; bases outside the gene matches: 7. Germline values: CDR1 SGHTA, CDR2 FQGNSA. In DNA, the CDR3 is TGTGCCAGCAGCTTAGGGCCTAGCGGGAGAGGAACCGGGGAGCTGTTTTTT. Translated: CASSLGPSGRGTGELFF.

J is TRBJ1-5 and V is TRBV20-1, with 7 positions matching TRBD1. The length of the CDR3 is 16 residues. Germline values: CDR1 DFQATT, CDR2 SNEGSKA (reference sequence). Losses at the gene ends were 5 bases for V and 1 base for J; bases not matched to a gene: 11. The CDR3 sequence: CSAGTRDSASNQPQHF. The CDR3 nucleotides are TGCAGTGCTGGGACCCGGGACAGTGCGAGCAATCAGCCCCAGCATTTT.

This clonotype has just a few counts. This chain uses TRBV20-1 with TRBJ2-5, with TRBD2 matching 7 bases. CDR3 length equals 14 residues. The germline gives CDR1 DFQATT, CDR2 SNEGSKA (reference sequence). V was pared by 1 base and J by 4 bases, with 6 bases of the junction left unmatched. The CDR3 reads CSARGMAGAETQYF. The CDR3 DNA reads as TGCAGTGCTAGAGGAATGGCGGGAGCAGAGACCCAGTACTTC.

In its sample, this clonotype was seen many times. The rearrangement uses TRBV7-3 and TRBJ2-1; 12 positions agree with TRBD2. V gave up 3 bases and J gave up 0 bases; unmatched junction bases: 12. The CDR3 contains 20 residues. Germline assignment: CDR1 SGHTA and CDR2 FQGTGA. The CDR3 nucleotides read TGTGCCAGCAGCTTGACCGGGACTAGCGGGTCATTGAGCTCCTACAATGAGCAGTTCTTC. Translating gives CASSLTGTSGSLSSYNEQFF.

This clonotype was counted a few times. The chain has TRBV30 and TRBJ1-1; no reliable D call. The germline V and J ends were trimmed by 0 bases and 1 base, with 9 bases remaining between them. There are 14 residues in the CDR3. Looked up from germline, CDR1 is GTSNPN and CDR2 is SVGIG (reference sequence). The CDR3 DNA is TGTGCCTGGAGTGTCTTTTCTCGGAACACTGAAGCTTTCTTT. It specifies CAWSVFSRNTEAFF. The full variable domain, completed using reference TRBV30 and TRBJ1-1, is SQTIHQWPATLVQPVGSPLSLECTVEGTSNPNLYWYRQAAGRGLQLLFYSVGIGQISSEVPQNLSASRPQDRQFILSSKKLLLSDSGFYLCAWSVFSRNTEAFFGQGTRLTVV.

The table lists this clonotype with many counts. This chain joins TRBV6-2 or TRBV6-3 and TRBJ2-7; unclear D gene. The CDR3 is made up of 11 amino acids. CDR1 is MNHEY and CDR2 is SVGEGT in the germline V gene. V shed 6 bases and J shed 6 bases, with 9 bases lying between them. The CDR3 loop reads CASSHLLEQYF. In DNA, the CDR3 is TGTGCCAGCAGCCACCTCCTCGAGCAGTACTTC.

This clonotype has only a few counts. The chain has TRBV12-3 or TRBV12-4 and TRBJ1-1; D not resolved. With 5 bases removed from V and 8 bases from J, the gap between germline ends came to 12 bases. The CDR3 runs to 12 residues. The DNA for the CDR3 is TGTGCCAGCAGTCAGGTCTTAGGGGAAGCTTTCTTT. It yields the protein CASSQVLGEAFF.

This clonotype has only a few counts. The CDR3 nucleotides read TGTGCCAGCAGATCCCAATCTAACAGCGGCTACACCGGGGAGCTGTTTTTT. It is translated as CASRSQSNSGYTGELFF. The chain uses TRBV12-3 or TRBV12-4 and TRBJ2-2, with a tentative D call TRBD2 (5 bases). V dropped 6 bases and J dropped 3 bases, with 20 bases sitting between them. This CDR3 spans 17 amino acids.

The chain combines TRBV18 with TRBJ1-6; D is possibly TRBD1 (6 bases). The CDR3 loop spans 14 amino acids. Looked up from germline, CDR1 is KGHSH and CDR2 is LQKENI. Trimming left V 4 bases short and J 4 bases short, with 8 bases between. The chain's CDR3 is CASSQDSYNSPLHF. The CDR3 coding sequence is TGTGCCAGCTCACAGGACAGTTATAATTCACCCCTCCACTTT.

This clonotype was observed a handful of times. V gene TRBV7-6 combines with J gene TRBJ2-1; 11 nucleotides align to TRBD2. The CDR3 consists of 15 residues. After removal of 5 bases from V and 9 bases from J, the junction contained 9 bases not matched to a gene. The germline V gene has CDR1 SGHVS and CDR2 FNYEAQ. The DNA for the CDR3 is TGTGCCAGCAGCCCCCCGACTAGCGGGATCCTTGAGCAGTTCTTC. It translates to CASSPPTSGILEQFF.

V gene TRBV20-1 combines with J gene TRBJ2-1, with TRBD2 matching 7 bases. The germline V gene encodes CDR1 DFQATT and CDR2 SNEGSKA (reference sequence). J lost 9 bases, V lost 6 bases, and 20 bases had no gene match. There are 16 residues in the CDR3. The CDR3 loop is CSAASTIAGIPGEQFF. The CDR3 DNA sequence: TGCAGTGCCGCCTCCACTATAGCGGGCATTCCCGGTGAGCAGTTCTTC.

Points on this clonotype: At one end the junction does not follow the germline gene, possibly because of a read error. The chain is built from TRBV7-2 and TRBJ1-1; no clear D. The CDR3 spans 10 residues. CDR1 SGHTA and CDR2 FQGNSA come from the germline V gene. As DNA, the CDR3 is TGTGCCCGCAGCTTCACTGAAGCTTTCTTT. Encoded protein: CARSFTEAFF.

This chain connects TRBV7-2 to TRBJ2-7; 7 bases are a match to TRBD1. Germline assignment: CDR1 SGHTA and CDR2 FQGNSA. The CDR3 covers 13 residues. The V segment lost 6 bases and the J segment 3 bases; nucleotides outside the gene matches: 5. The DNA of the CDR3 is TGTGCCAGCAGAAGAGGGACAGACTACGAGCAGTACTTC. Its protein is CASRRGTDYEQYF. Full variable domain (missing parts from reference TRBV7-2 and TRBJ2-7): GAGVSQSPSNKVTEKGKDVELRCDPISGHTALYWYRQSLGQGLEFLIYFQGNSAPDKSGLPSDRFSAERTGGSVSTLTIQRTQQEDSAVYLCASRRGTDYEQYFGPGTRLTVT.

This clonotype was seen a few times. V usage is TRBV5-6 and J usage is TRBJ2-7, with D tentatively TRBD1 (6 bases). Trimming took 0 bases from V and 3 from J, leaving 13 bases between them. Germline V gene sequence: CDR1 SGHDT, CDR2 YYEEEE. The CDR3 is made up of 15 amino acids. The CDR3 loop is CASSLAGTSLYEQYF. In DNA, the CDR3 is TGTGCCAGCAGCTTGGCGGGGACATCTCTCTACGAGCAGTACTTC.

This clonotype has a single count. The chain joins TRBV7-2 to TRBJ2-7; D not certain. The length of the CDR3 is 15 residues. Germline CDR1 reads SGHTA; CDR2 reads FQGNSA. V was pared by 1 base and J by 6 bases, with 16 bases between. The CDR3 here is CASSLGSDPSLEQYF. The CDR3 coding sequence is TGTGCCAGCAGCTTAGGTTCGGACCCCTCCCTCGAGCAGTACTTC.

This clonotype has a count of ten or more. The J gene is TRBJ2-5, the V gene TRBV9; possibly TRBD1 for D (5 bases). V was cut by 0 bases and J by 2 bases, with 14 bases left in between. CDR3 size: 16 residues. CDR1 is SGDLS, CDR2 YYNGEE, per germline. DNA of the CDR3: TGTGCCAGCAGCGTAGGGCCATCTGGGGCTCAAGAGACCCAGTACTTC. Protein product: CASSVGPSGAQETQYF.

CDR3 amino acids: CASSPPPGTSGRASEQFF. The CDR3 DNA is TGTGCCAGCAGCCCCCCCCCCGGGACTAGCGGGAGGGCTAGTGAGCAGTTCTTC. This sequence joins TRBV7-8 and TRBJ2-1, with 16 bases that match TRBD2. From germline, CDR1 is SGHVS and CDR2 FQNEAQ. V gave up 5 bases and J gave up 9 bases; unmatched junction bases: 13. The CDR3 runs 18 residues.

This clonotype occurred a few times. The CDR3 region has the DNA TGTGCCAGCAGCTCTGCCGGGACAGGGTTGAATGAGCAGTTCTTC. Translation gives CASSSAGTGLNEQFF. The chain joins TRBV7-6 to TRBJ2-1; 9 positions agree with TRBD1. Germline values: CDR1 SGHVS, CDR2 FNYEAQ. This CDR3 is 15 amino acids long. Unmatched junction bases numbered 8, after V lost 4 bases and J lost 7 bases.

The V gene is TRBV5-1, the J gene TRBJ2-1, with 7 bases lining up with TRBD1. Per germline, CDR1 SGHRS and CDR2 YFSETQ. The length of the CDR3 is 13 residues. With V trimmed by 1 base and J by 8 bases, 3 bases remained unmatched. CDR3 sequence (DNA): TGCGCCAGCAGCTTGCGACAGGGTGATGAGCAGTTCTTC. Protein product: CASSLRQGDEQFF.

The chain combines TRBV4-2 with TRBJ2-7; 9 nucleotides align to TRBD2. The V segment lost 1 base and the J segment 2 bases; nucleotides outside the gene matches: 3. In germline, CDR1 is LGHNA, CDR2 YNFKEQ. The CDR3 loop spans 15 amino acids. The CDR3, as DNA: TGTGCCAGCAGCCAAGCACTAGCGGGTGCCTACGAGCAGTACTTC. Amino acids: CASSQALAGAYEQYF.

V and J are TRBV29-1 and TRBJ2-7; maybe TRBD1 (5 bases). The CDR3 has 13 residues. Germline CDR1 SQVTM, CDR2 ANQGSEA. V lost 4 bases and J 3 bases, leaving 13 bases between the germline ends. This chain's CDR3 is CSVGGGQYYEQYF. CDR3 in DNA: TGCAGCGTTGGTGGCGGACAATACTACGAGCAGTACTTC.

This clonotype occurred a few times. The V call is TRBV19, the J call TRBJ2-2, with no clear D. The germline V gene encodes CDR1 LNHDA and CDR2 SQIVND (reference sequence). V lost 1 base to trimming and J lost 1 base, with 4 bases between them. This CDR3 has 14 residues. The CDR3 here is CASSIARNTGELFF. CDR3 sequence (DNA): TGTGCCAGTAGTATAGCCAGGAACACCGGGGAGCTGTTTTTT.

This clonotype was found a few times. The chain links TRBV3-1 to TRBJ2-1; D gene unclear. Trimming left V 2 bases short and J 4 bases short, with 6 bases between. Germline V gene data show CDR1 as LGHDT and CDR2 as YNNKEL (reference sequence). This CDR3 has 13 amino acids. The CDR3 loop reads CASSQPIYNEQFF. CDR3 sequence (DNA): TGTGCCAGCAGCCAACCTATTTACAATGAGCAGTTCTTC.

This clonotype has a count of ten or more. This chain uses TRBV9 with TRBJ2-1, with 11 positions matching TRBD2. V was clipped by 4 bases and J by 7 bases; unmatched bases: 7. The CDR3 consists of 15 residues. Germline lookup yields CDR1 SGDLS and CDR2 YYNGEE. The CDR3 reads CASSLTSGSVNEQFF. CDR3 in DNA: TGTGCCAGCAGCCTCACTAGCGGGAGTGTGAATGAGCAGTTCTTC.

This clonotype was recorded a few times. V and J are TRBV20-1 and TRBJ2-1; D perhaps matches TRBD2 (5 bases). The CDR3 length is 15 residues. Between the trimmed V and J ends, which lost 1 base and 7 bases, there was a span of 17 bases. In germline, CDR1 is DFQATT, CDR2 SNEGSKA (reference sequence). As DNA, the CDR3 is TGCAGTGCTAGAGTACGCGGGCCCTCGGGTAATGAGCAGTTCTTC. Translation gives CSARVRGPSGNEQFF.

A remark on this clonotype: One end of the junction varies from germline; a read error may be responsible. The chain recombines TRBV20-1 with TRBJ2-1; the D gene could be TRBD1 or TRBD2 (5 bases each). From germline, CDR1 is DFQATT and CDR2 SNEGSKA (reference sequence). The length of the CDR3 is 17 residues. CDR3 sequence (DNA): TGCTGTGCTAGAATGGGTCTGGGGGTCGAGGGTTACAATGAGCAGTTCTTC. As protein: CCARMGLGVEGYNEQFF.

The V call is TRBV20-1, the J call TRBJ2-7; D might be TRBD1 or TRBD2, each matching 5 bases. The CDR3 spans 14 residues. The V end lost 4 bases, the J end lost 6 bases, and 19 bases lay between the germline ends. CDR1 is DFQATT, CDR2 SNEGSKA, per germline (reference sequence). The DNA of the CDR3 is TGCAGTGCTAACATACCGGGACCGGGCAGCGAGCAGTACTTC. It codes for CSANIPGPGSEQYF.